The T cell receptor (beta chain) under discussion was sequenced for a study of early T cells in non-severe SARS-CoV-2 infection. At the level of the study: Sequencing of unsorted whole blood was done on bulk RNA, leaving chains unpaired. Broader study findings: Reliance on VDJdb matching favored anti-spike CD8 responses; private and CD4 specificities were missed.

Remarks on this clonotype: Its antigen is unknown.

With V trimmed by 4 bases and J by 5 bases, 5 bases remained unmatched. Germline V gene sequence: CDR1 SGHNT, CDR2 YYREEE (reference sequence). The CDR3 runs to 13 residues. Individual cDNA molecules received unique molecular identifiers during library preparation. MiXCR, applied by TCRdb to the 5' RACE reads, yields one record per CDR3 protein. The sample holds more than 75,000 distinct CDR3 sequences; 13% are singletons and the top ten take roughly 5.5%. This receptor was obtained from an adult who was a healthcare worker with PCR-confirmed SARS-CoV-2 infection or an uninfected control (not recorded which). Material for sequencing was whole blood. V usage is TRBV5-4 and J usage is TRBJ2-7; 8 bases map to TRBD2. The CDR3 reads CASSPRGGHEQYF. CDR3 nucleotide sequence: TGTGCCAGCAGCCCCCGGGGGGGGCACGAGCAGTACTTC.